Given below is one TCR beta chain in context. The sample is drawn from a study of blood T cell repertoires in COVID-19. Those who participated ranged in age from roughly 18 to 90 years and resided in approximately 23 US areas. Allocation to cohorts depended on clinical history reported by the participants. The repertoire was sequenced with immunoSEQ multiplex PCR; TCRdb's copy has only in-frame clones and lacks some. The sample includes hundreds of thousands of clones, 75% to 90% of them seen just once. V lost 2 bases to trimming and J lost 8 bases; unmatched junction nucleotides: 6. The CDR3 loop spans 14 amino acids. CDR1 is SNHLY and CDR2 is FYNNEI in the germline V gene.

Sequencing was performed on PBMCs or T cells enriched from blood (not recorded which). This TCR was sampled from a man in his fifties or sixties who had recovered from COVID-19. The genes are TRBV2 and TRBJ1-2; 9 nucleotides agree with TRBD1. CDR3 loop: CASSEYTGGAGYTF. CDR3 nucleotides: TGTGCCAGCAGTGAATATACAGGGGGCGCGGGCTACACCTTC.